One and the same sample provided the 19 T cell receptor beta chains below, sequenced in a study of blood T cell repertoires in COVID-19. The table came from immunoSEQ multiplex PCR; TCRdb's copy has only in-frame clones and leaves some out. The sample yields some 240,000 clones, roughly 84% seen once. Sequenced: PBMCs or T cells enriched from blood (not recorded which). The receptor set was obtained from a woman between 50 and 59 years old who had been exposed to COVID-19.

The sample holds many counts of this clone. The chain joins TRBV19 to TRBJ2-2; TRBD1 matches at 8 bases. Trimming took 8 bases from V and 6 from J; bases not matched to a gene: 8. Germline CDR1 LNHDA, CDR2 SQIVND (reference sequence). CDR3 length equals 14 residues. The CDR3 sequence is CASQQGALSGELFF. In DNA form, the CDR3 reads TGTGCCAGTCAGCAGGGGGCGCTCTCCGGGGAGCTGTTTTTT.

This clone turned up a few times. This chain connects TRBV5-6 to TRBJ2-7; 7 bases are shared with TRBD2. After removal of 3 bases from V and 2 bases from J, the junction contained 14 bases not matched to a gene. This CDR3 has 17 residues. Looked up from germline, CDR1 is SGHDT and CDR2 is YYEEEE. The DNA of the CDR3 is TGTGCCAGCAGCTGGGGTATAGGGGCGGGAGCTACCTACGAGCAGTACTTC. Translated: CASSWGIGAGATYEQYF.

This rearrangement joins TRBV15 to TRBJ2-1, with no clear D. V lost 5 bases, J lost 0 bases, and 8 bases lay in between. The CDR3 consists of 14 residues. The V gene's germline CDR1 is LNHNV and CDR2 YYDKDF (reference sequence). CDR3 sequence reads: CATSGFTSYNEQFF. The CDR3 region has the DNA TGTGCCACCAGCGGCTTTACCTCCTACAATGAGCAGTTCTTC.

Points on this clone: One end of the junction varies from germline; a read error may be responsible. This sequence joins TRBV9 and TRBJ1-1, with D possibly TRBD1 on 6 matching bases. Germline V gene sequence: CDR1 SGDLS, CDR2 YYNGEE. CDR3 length: 11 amino acids. The CDR3 nucleotides are TGTGCCAGCAGCGCATCAGGACAGTTCTCCTTT. Translating gives CASSASGQFSF.

V is TRBV5-1 and J is TRBJ2-1, with 8 bases fitting TRBD2. The CDR3 consists of 17 residues. Germline CDR1 is SGHRS and CDR2 is YFSETQ. V shed 0 bases, J shed 0 bases, and the junction held 5 bases outside the gene matches. CDR3 in amino acids: CASSLAERGRSYNEQFF. The CDR3 DNA reads TGCGCCAGCAGCTTGGCAGAGCGGGGGCGCTCCTACAATGAGCAGTTCTTC.

The V call is TRBV7-9, the J call TRBJ1-1, with a tentative D call TRBD1 (5 bases). CDR1 SEHNR and CDR2 FQNEAQ come from the germline V gene (reference sequence). This CDR3 has 15 residues. V was shortened by 5 bases and J by 5 bases, with 18 bases between the two germline ends. The CDR3 spells CASSIPGGRETEAFF. The CDR3 coding sequence is TGTGCCAGCAGCATTCCCGGGGGGAGGGAGACTGAAGCTTTCTTT.

The table lists this clone with a count of one. The chain is built from TRBV5-1 and TRBJ1-6; D gene ambiguous. Germline-derived CDR1 and CDR2 are SGHRS and YFSETQ. The CDR3 has 15 residues. The V end lost 4 bases, the J end lost 1 base, and 9 bases lay between the germline ends. This chain's CDR3 is CASSPSGSYNSPLHF. For the CDR3, the DNA is TGCGCCAGCAGCCCGTCGGGGTCCTATAATTCACCCCTCCACTTT.

This chain links TRBV27 with TRBJ2-1, with D maybe TRBD2 (8 bases). CDR3 length: 17 residues. V shed 5 bases and J shed 4 bases, with 21 bases lying between them. Per germline, CDR1 MNHEY and CDR2 SMNVEV (reference sequence). The DNA for the CDR3 is TGTGCCAGCAGTCCGCCGGGACTAGGGGGCCCTTACAATGAGCAGTTCTTC. Protein product: CASSPPGLGGPYNEQFF.

This chain links TRBV28 with TRBJ1-5; maybe TRBD1 (6 bases). The V end lost 7 bases, the J end lost 5 bases, and 18 bases lay between the germline ends. The V gene's germline CDR1 is MDHEN and CDR2 SYDVKM. This CDR3 region has 15 residues. In DNA, the CDR3 is TGTGCCAGCACCCCGGCCGGACAGCATTATCAGCCCCAGCATTTT. Protein product: CASTPAGQHYQPQHF.

The chain joins TRBV6-5 to TRBJ1-1, with 8 bases that match TRBD1. Germline CDR1 and CDR2: MNHEY and SVGAGI. There are 15 residues in the CDR3. The V segment lost 0 bases and the J segment 4 bases; nucleotides outside the gene matches: 4. The CDR3 nucleotides read TGTGCCAGCAGTTACTCGGGGGGGACAGGCACTGAAGCTTTCTTT. Protein sequence: CASSYSGGTGTEAFF.

This clone was seen more than once but under ten times. The rearrangement links TRBV12-5 to TRBJ1-2, with 9 bases lining up with TRBD1. Trimming removed 1 base from V and 7 bases from J; junction bases left unmatched: 4. This CDR3 region has 14 residues. In germline, CDR1 is LGHNT, CDR2 FRNRAP. The chain's CDR3 is CASGLGGTGSGYTF. The CDR3 DNA reads as TGTGCTAGTGGTTTGGGAGGGACAGGGAGTGGCTACACCTTC.

The chain couples TRBV6-2 or TRBV6-3 to TRBJ1-1; possibly TRBD1 for D (5 bases). This CDR3 is 12 amino acids long. The V gene's germline CDR1 is MNHEY and CDR2 SVGEGT. The V gene lost 4 bases and the J gene lost 10 bases, with 13 bases spanning the gap. For the CDR3, the DNA is TGTGCCAGCAGTTCGGACAATCCAAGAGCTTTCTTT. This translates into CASSSDNPRAFF.

The chain carries TRBV19 and TRBJ2-4, with TRBD1 matching over 11 bases. V trimming: 9 bases; J trimming: 2 bases; junction bases outside the gene matches: 6. Per germline, CDR1 LNHDA and CDR2 SQIVND (reference sequence). The length of the CDR3 is 15 residues. The CDR3 DNA follows: TGTGCCAGCAAGGGACAGGGGGTGTCCAAAAACATTCAGTACTTC. It yields the protein CASKGQGVSKNIQYF.

There are a few counts of this clone. The CDR3 nucleotides read TGTGCCAGTAGTAAGACAGGGGAGACCCAGTACTTC. This encodes CASSKTGETQYF. V gene TRBV19 combines with J gene TRBJ2-5; TRBD1 agrees at 7 bases. With V trimmed by 4 bases and J by 5 bases, 1 base remained unmatched. From germline, CDR1 is LNHDA and CDR2 SQIVND (reference sequence). This CDR3 contains 12 residues.

This clone turned up a few times. V gene TRBV6-1 combines with J gene TRBJ2-7; D perhaps matches TRBD2 (5 bases). This CDR3 is 15 amino acids long. V gave up 3 bases and J gave up 2 bases, with 14 bases separating them. Germline loops: CDR1 MNHNS, CDR2 SASEGT. The CDR3 is CASSEEAFATYEQYF. In DNA form, the CDR3 reads TGTGCCAGCAGTGAGGAGGCTTTTGCGACCTACGAGCAGTACTTC.

The rearrangement uses TRBV11-3 and TRBJ2-3; D is unresolved. This CDR3 is built from 13 residues. Germline assignment: CDR1 SGHNT and CDR2 YENEEA. The V end lost 3 bases, the J end lost 4 bases, and 8 bases lay between the germline ends. CDR3 bases: TGTGCCAGCAGCTTTGTAAGCGCAGATACGCAGTATTTT. Protein product: CASSFVSADTQYF.

The chain combines TRBV4-2 with TRBJ1-2, with D possibly TRBD1 on 5 matching bases. The V end was cut by 0 bases, the J end by 4 bases, with 15 bases between. This CDR3 region has 16 residues. CDR1 is LGHNA and CDR2 is YNFKEQ in the germline V gene. The CDR3 spells CASSQEDTGVGYGYTF. CDR3 DNA: TGTGCCAGCAGCCAAGAGGATACGGGGGTAGGCTATGGCTACACCTTC.

This clone was seen more than once but under ten times. This chain uses TRBV5-6 with TRBJ1-2; TRBD1 matches 8 bases. Germline CDR1 reads SGHDT; CDR2 reads YYEEEE. V shed 5 bases, J shed 4 bases, and the junction held 7 bases outside the gene matches. This CDR3 has 14 amino acids. DNA of the CDR3: TGTGCCAGCAGGGGGACAGGCGAAGGCTATGGCTACACCTTC. This translates into CASRGTGEGYGYTF.

This sequence joins TRBV5-4 and TRBJ1-6, with 8 positions matching TRBD1. V shed 4 bases and J 5 bases; nucleotides not matched to a gene: 5. Germline V gives CDR1 SGHNT, CDR2 YYREEE (reference sequence). This CDR3 contains 15 residues. Written as DNA, the CDR3 is TGTGCCAGCAGCCGACCGGACAGGGATAATTCACCCCTCCACTTT. Translated, it gives CASSRPDRDNSPLHF. Full variable domain (missing parts from reference TRBV5-4 and TRBJ1-6): ETGVTQSPTHLIKTRGQQVTLRCSSQSGHNTVSWYQQALGQGPQFIFQYYREEENGRGNFPPRFSGLQFPNYSSELNVNALELDDSALYLCASSRPDRDNSPLHFGNGTRLTVT.